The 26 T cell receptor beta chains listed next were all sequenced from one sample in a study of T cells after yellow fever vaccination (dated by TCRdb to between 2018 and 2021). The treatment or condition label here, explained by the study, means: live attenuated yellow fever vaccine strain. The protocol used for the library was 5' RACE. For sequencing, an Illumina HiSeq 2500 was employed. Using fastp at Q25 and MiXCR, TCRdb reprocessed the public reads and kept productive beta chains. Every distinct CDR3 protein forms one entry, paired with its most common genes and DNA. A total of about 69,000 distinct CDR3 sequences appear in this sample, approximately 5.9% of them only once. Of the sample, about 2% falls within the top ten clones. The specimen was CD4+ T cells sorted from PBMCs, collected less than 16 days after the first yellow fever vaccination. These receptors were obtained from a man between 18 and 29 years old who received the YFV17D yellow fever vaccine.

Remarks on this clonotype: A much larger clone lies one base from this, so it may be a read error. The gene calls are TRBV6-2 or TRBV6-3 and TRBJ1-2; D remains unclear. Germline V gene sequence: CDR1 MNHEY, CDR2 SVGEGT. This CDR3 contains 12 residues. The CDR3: CSSSRGTYGYTF. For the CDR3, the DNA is TGTTCCAGCAGCCGAGGAACCTATGGCTACACCTTC.

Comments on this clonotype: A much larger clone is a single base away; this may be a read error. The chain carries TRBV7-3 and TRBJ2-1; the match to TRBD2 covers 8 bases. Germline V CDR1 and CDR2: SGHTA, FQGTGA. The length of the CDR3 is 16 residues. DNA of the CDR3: TGTGTCAGCAGCCCTACGGGGGGGGCGGTCTACAATGAGCAGTTCTTC. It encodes CVSSPTGGAVYNEQFF.

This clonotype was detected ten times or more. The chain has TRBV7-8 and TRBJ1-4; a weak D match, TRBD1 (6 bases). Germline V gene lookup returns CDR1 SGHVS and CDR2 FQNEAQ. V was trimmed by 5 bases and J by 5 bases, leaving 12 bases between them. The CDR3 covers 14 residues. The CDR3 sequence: CASSPLGANEKLFF. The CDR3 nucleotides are TGTGCCAGCAGCCCCTTGGGGGCGAATGAAAAACTGTTTTTT.

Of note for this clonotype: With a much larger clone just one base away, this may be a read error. CDR3 in DNA: TGTGCCAGCAGCAGGGGACGAAATGAAAAACTGTTTTTT. Its protein is CASSRGRNEKLFF. V and J are TRBV7-8 and TRBJ1-4; perhaps TRBD1 as D (5 bases). Per germline, CDR1 SGHVS and CDR2 FQNEAQ. The V gene lost 5 bases and the J gene lost 5 bases, with 9 bases spanning the gap. The CDR3 is made up of 13 amino acids.

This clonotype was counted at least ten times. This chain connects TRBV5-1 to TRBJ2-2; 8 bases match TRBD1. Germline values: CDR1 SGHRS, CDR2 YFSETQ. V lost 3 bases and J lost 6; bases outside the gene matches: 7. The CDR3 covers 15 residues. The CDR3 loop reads CASSWQGAGAGELFF. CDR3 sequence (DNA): TGCGCCAGCAGCTGGCAGGGGGCAGGGGCCGGGGAGCTGTTTTTT.

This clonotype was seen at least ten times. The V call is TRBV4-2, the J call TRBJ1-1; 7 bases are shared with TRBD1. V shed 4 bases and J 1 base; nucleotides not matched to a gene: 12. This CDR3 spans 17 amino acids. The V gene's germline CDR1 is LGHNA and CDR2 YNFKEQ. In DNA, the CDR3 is TGTGCCAGCAGCCTCGCAACATCCGGGACAGCGAACACTGAAGCTTTCTTT. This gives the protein CASSLATSGTANTEAFF.

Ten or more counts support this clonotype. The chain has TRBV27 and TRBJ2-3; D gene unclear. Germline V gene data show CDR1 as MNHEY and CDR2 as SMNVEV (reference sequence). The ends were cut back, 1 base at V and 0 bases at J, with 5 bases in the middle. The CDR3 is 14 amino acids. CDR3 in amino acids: CASSLLGSTDTQYF. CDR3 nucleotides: TGTGCCAGCAGTTTATTGGGTAGCACAGATACGCAGTATTTT.

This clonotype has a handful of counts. Here the CDR3 DNA reads TGTGCCAGCAGCTTGGGACAGGGAGGTTCACCCCTCCACTTT. Protein sequence: CASSLGQGGSPLHF. The chain joins TRBV5-8 to TRBJ1-6; 7 bases align to TRBD1. Per the germline V gene, CDR1 is SGHTS and CDR2 is YDEGEE. The CDR3 runs 14 residues. V was clipped by 0 bases and J by 9 bases; unmatched bases: 3.

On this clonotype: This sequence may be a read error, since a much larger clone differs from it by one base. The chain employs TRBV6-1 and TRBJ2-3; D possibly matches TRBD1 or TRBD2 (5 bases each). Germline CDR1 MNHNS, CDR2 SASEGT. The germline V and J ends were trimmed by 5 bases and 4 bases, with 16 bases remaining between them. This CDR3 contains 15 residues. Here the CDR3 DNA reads TGTGCCAGCAGTCCCTCTGGGGGTCTCGCAGATACGCAGTATTTT. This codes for CASSPSGGLADTQYF.

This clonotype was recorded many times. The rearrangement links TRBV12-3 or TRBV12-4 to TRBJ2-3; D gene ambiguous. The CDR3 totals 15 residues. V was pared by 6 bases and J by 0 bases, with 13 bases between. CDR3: CASRPGRGSTDTQYF. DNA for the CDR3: TGTGCCAGCAGGCCCGGGCGCGGTAGCACAGATACGCAGTATTTT.

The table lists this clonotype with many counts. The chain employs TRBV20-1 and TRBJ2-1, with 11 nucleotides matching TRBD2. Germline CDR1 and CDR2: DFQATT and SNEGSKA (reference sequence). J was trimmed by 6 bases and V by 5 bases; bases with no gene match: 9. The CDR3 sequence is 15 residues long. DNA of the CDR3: TGCAGTGCTCCCCTTACTAGCGGGGGCTTCAATGAGCAGTTCTTC. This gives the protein CSAPLTSGGFNEQFF.

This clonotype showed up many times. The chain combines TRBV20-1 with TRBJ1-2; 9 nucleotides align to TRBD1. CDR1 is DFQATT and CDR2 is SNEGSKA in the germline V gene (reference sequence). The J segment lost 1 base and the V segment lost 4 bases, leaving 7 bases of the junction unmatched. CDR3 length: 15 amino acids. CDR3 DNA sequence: TGCAGTGCTACGGGACAGGGAATCTTTAACTATGGCTACACCTTC. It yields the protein CSATGQGIFNYGYTF.

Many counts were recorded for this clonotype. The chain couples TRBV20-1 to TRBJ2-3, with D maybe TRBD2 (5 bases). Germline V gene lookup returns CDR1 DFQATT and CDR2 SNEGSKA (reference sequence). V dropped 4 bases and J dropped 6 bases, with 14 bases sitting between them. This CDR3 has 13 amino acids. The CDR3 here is CSAMGGPWDTQYF. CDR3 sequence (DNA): TGCAGTGCTATGGGCGGGCCGTGGGATACGCAGTATTTT.

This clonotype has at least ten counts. This CDR3 reads CAAGDLNTEAFF. CDR3 in DNA: TGTGCCGCTGGAGATCTGAACACTGAAGCTTTCTTT. V is TRBV6-5 and J is TRBJ1-1; D uncertain. From germline, CDR1 is MNHEY and CDR2 SVGAGI. Trimming took 11 bases from V and 0 from J, leaving 10 bases between them. This CDR3 region has 12 residues.

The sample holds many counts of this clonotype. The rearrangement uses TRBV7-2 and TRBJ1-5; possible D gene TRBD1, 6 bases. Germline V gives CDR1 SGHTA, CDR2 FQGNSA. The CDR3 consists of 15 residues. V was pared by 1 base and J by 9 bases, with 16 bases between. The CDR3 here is CASSLGPDSRPPQHF. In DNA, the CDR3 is TGTGCCAGCAGCTTAGGCCCGGACAGCCGTCCGCCCCAGCATTTT.

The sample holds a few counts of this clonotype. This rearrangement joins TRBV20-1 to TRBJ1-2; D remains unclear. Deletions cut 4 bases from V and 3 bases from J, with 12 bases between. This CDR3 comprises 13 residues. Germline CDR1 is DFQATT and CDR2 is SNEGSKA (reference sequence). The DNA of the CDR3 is TGCAGTGCTAAAGCCCACGGGTACTATGGCTACACCTTC. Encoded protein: CSAKAHGYYGYTF.

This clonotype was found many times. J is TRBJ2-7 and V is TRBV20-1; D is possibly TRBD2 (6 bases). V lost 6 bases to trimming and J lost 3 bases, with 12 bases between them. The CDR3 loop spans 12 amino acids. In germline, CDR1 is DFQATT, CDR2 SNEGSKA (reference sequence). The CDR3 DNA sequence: TGCAGTGCATTCCGGCGGGACTACGAGCAGTACGTC. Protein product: CSAFRRDYEQYV.

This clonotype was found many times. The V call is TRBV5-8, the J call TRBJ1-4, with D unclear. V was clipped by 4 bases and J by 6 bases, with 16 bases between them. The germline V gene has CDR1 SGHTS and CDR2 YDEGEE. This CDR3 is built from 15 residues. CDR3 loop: CASSRTALNDEKLFF. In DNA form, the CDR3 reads TGTGCCAGCAGCCGGACGGCCCTGAACGATGAAAAACTGTTTTTT.

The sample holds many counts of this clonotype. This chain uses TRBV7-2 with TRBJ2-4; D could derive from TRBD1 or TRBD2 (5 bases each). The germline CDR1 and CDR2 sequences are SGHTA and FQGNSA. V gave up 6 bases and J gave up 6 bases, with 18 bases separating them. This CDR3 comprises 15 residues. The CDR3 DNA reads TGTGCCAGCAGTTCCCCTCAGTATGGGGGAAACATTCAGTACTTC. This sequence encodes CASSSPQYGGNIQYF.

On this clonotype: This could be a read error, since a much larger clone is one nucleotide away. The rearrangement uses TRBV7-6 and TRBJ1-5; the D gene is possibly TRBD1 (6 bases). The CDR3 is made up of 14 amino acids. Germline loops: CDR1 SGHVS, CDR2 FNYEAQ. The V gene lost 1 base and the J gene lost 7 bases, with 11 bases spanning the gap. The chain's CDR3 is CASSLVQGGQPQHF. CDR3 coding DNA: TGTGCCAGCAGCTTAGTACAGGGTGGACAGCCCCAGCATTTT.

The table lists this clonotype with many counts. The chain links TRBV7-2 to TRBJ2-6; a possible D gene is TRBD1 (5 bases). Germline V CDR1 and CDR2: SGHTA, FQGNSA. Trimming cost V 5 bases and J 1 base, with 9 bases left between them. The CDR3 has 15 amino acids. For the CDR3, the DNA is TGTGCCAGCAGCCGACAGACGTCTGGGGCCAACGTCCTGACTTTC. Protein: CASSRQTSGANVLTF.

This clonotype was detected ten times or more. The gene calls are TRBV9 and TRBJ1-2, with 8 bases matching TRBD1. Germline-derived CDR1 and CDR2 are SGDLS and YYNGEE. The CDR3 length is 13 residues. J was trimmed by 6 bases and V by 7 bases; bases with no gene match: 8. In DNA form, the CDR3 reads TGTGCCAGCGGAGTACAGGGGGGTCATGGCTACACCTTC. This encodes CASGVQGGHGYTF.

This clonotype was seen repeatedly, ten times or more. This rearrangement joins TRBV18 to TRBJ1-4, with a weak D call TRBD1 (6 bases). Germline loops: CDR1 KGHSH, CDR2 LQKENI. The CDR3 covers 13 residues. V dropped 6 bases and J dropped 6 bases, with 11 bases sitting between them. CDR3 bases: TGTGCCAGCTCTCGAAACAGGGATGAAAAACTGTTTTTT. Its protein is CASSRNRDEKLFF. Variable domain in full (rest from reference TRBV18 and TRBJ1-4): NAGVMQNPRHLVRRRGQEARLRCSPMKGHSHVYWYRQLPEEGLKFMVYLQKENIIDESGMPKERFSAEFPKEGPSILRIQQVVRGDSAAYFCASSRNRDEKLFFGSGTQLSVL.

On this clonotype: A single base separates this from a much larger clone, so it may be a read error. This CDR3 is CVSSQGGRGPNEKLFF. As DNA, the CDR3 is TGCGTCAGCAGCCAAGGTGGGCGGGGACCGAATGAAAAACTGTTTTTT. This chain joins TRBV4-1 and TRBJ1-4; tentative D call: TRBD1 (5 bases). This CDR3 is built from 16 residues. CDR1 and CDR2 (germline): MGHRA, YSYEKL.

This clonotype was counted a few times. In DNA form, the CDR3 reads TGTGCCAGTAGTATTGGGGGGATTTCACCCCTCCACTTT. Translation: CASSIGGISPLHF. The chain carries TRBV19 and TRBJ1-6, with a possible D match to TRBD1 (5 bases). Germline V gene sequence: CDR1 LNHDA, CDR2 SQIVND (reference sequence). With 3 bases removed from V and 9 bases from J, the gap between germline ends came to 9 bases. The CDR3 consists of 13 residues. The variable domain in full, completed from reference TRBV19 and TRBJ1-6, reads DGGITQSPKYLFRKEGQNVTLSCEQNLNHDAMYWYRQDPGQGLRLIYYSQIVNDFQKGDIAEGYSVSREKKESFPLTVTSAQKNPTAFYLCASSIGGISPLHFGNGTRLTVT.

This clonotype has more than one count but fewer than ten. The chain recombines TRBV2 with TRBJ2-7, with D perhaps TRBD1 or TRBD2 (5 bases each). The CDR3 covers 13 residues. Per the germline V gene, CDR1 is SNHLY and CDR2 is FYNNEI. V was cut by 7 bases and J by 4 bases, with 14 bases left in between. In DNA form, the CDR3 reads TGTGCCAGCACGGCCAGGGACCCATACGAGCAGTACTTC. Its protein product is CASTARDPYEQYF.